Listed below are T cell receptor beta chains from one sample, sequenced in a study of T cell clones after liver transplantation. Produced via immunoSEQ multiplex PCR; TCRdb's table is partial and in-frame only. The data hold about 75,000 clones, with under 95% observed a single time. Sequences were derived from CD4+ T cells from blood, sampled before liver transplant. These receptors were collected from a human donor who received a liver transplant. CDR3s include the opening cysteine and the closing phenylalanine or tryptophan. The D gene is left open where the match is weak. Some rows have no size entry. The others give once, few or many, or a class for an expanded clone.

V: TRBV28
size: .
J: TRBJ1-1
D: TRBD1
DNA: TGTGCCAGTATACAGGAACAGGGGAGGAACACTGAAGCTTTCTTT
CDR3: CASIQEQGRNTEAFF

V: TRBV28
size: .
J: TRBJ2-7
D: .
DNA: TGTGCCAGCAGTTTATCAGGGTACGAGCAGTACTTC
CDR3: CASSLSGYEQYF

V: TRBV27
size: few
J: TRBJ2-2
D: .
DNA: TGTGCCAGCAGGCCATTGACTGGAAACACCGGGGAGCTGTTTTTT
CDR3: CASRPLTGNTGELFF

V: TRBV6-5
size: .
J: TRBJ1-1
D: TRBD1
DNA: TGTGCCAGCAGTTCCCCGACAGGGGAGAGGACTGAAGCTTTCTTT
CDR3: CASSSPTGERTEAFF

V: TRBV7-8
size: .
J: TRBJ2-1
D: TRBD2
DNA: TGTGCCAGCAGCTTAGCCCTAGCGGGAGGGCCTGGAGAGCAGTTCTTC
CDR3: CASSLALAGGPGEQFF

V: TRBV7-9
size: .
J: TRBJ1-4
D: TRBD1
DNA: TGTGCCAGCAGCGATGCCCCGGGACAGGGCCTGTTTAACGAAAAACTGTTTTTT
CDR3: CASSDAPGQGLFNEKLFF

V: TRBV5-1
size: .
J: TRBJ1-3
D: .
DNA: TGCGCCAGCAGCTTGGGGGCGGCTGGAAACACCATATATTTT
CDR3: CASSLGAAGNTIYF

V: TRBV5-1
size: .
J: TRBJ1-3
D: .
DNA: TGCGCCAGCAGCTTGGGCCGGGGAACTGGAAACACCATATATTTT
CDR3: CASSLGRGTGNTIYF

V: TRBV28
size: .
J: TRBJ2-4
D: .
DNA: TGTGCCAGCAGCCCCGGAAGGCAAAACATTCAGTACTTC
CDR3: CASSPGRQNIQYF

V: TRBV19
size: few
J: TRBJ1-3
D: TRBD1
DNA: TGTGCCAGTGGAGGACAGGGCTTTACTGGAAACACCATATATTTT
CDR3: CASGGQGFTGNTIYF

V: TRBV7-9
size: few
J: TRBJ2-1
D: TRBD2
DNA: TGTGCCAGCAGCCCAGGACTAGCTCTGGATGAGCAGTTCTTC
CDR3: CASSPGLALDEQFF

V: TRBV5-1
size: .
J: TRBJ1-3
D: TRBD1
DNA: TGCGCCAGCAGCCAGACAGGGGAATCCGGAAACACCATATATTTT
CDR3: CASSQTGESGNTIYF

V: TRBV19
size: .
J: TRBJ1-1
D: .
DNA: TGTGCCAGTAATCTTGGGCAGGGGTCGTACACTGAAGCTTTCTTT
CDR3: CASNLGQGSYTEAFF

V: TRBV5-1
size: few
J: TRBJ1-1
D: .
DNA: TGCGCCAGCCGCAAAACAGGGCCGGGGGACACTGAAGCTTTCTTT
CDR3: CASRKTGPGDTEAFF

V: TRBV9
size: .
J: TRBJ2-7
D: .
DNA: TGTGCCAGCAGCGTAACAGGAGGGACTCTCAGCGAGCAGTACTTC
CDR3: CASSVTGGTLSEQYF

V: TRBV2
size: .
J: TRBJ1-1
D: .
DNA: TGTGCCAGCTCAGGTAGACAGCAGAACACTGAAGCTTTCTTT
CDR3: CASSGRQQNTEAFF

V: TRBV11-3
size: .
J: TRBJ2-3
D: TRBD2
DNA: TGTGCCAGCAGCTTAGGGTCAGGGCGCGGGAGTGCGCAGTATTTT
CDR3: CASSLGSGRGSAQYF

V: TRBV6-5
size: .
J: TRBJ1-1
D: .
DNA: TGTGCCAGCAGTTACACGACGGGCGACACTGAAGCTTTCTTT
CDR3: CASSYTTGDTEAFF

V: TRBV11-3
size: once
J: TRBJ2-1
D: TRBD2
DNA: TGTGCCAGCAGCTTGCTAGCGGGAGTGGTTTACAATGAGCAGTTCTTC
CDR3: CASSLLAGVVYNEQFF

V: TRBV6-7
size: .
J: TRBJ2-4
D: TRBD2
DNA: TGTGCCAGCAGTTACCCGGGAGGGCCCGTAGATCACAAAAACATTCAGTACTTC
CDR3: CASSYPGGPVDHKNIQYF

V: TRBV9
size: .
J: TRBJ2-3
D: .
DNA: TGTGCCAGCAGCGGGACCGGCTCTTTCACAGATACGCAGTATTTT
CDR3: CASSGTGSFTDTQYF

V: TRBV5-1
size: .
J: TRBJ2-1
D: TRBD2
DNA: TGCGCCAGCAGCTTGGAAGCGGGAGCGGGAGTTGTGTTCTTC
CDR3: CASSLEAGAGVVFF

V: TRBV7-9
size: .
J: TRBJ2-2
D: TRBD2
DNA: TGTGCCAGCAGCTTAGTAAGGGCTAGCGGAGTCACCGGGGAGCTGTTTTTT
CDR3: CASSLVRASGVTGELFF

V: TRBV6-5
size: .
J: TRBJ2-5
D: .
DNA: TGTGCCAGCACGAGACAAGAGACCCAGTACTTC
CDR3: CASTRQETQYF

V: TRBV4-2
size: .
J: TRBJ2-3
D: TRBD2
DNA: TGTGCCAGCAGCCAAACTGGACTAGCGGACAGCACAGATACGCAGTATTTT
CDR3: CASSQTGLADSTDTQYF

V: TRBV6-7
size: .
J: TRBJ2-7
D: .
DNA: TGTGCCAGCAGTTACTCGACCAGTTCCTACGAGCAGTACTTC
CDR3: CASSYSTSSYEQYF

V: TRBV5-1
size: .
J: TRBJ1-4
D: .
DNA: TGCGCCAGCAGCTCCTCCTGGGACGTTAATGAAAAACTGTTTTTT
CDR3: CASSSSWDVNEKLFF

V: TRBV9
size: .
J: TRBJ2-1
D: .
DNA: TGTGCCAGCAGCGTAGTGACGAATTCCTACAATGAGCAGTTCTTC
CDR3: CASSVVTNSYNEQFF

V: TRBV4-2
size: .
J: TRBJ2-1
D: .
DNA: TGTGCCAGCAGCCGGGACTTAAATGAGCAGTTCTTC
CDR3: CASSRDLNEQFF

V: TRBV28
size: .
J: TRBJ1-5
D: .
DNA: TGTGCCAGCAGTTTGAGCGGGCTGACAGGTTACCAGCCCCAGCATTTT
CDR3: CASSLSGLTGYQPQHF

V: TRBV28
size: .
J: TRBJ1-5
D: .
DNA: TGTGCCAGCACCATCACAGAGGGGATAGGGAATCAGCCCCAGCATTTT
CDR3: CASTITEGIGNQPQHF

V: TRBV5-1
size: .
J: TRBJ1-4
D: TRBD1
DNA: TGCGCCAGCAGCAGCGACAGGGTAGGAGGTGAAAAACTGTTTTTT
CDR3: CASSSDRVGGEKLFF

V: TRBV7-2
size: .
J: TRBJ2-7
D: .
DNA: TGTGCCAGCAGCTTTGACCCTAGCTACGAGCAGTACTTC
CDR3: CASSFDPSYEQYF

V: TRBV11-3
size: .
J: TRBJ2-3
D: .
DNA: TGTGCCAGCAGCAGGGGTAGCACAGATACGCAGTATTTT
CDR3: CASSRGSTDTQYF

V: TRBV4-1
size: .
J: TRBJ1-2
D: TRBD1
DNA: TGCGCCAGCAGCGGGCTTAAAAGTAGGGGACAGGGGGTTTCTAACTATGGCTACACCTTC
CDR3: CASSGLKSRGQGVSNYGYTF

V: TRBV2
size: .
J: TRBJ1-1
D: TRBD1
DNA: TGTGCCAGCACCCAAAGGGGACAGGGCCCCACTGAAGCTTTCTTT
CDR3: CASTQRGQGPTEAFF

V: TRBV28
size: .
J: TRBJ2-7
D: .
DNA: TGTGCCAGCAGGAGCAGGGCCCTGACCGGCTACGAGCAGTACTTC
CDR3: CASRSRALTGYEQYF